This T cell receptor beta chain is from a study of blood T cell repertoires in COVID-19. The overall study: The samples span acute and convalescent COVID-19 from the United States, Italy and Spain. PBMCs, B-cell-depleted T cells, or T cells provided the cDNA or gDNA that made up the material.

The authors' processing: Reference gene primers were amplified, and this amplification served to estimate nucleated cell counts. The method was immunoSEQ multiplex PCR; TCRdb's version includes in-frame clones alone and lacks a portion of them. V and J calls and clone size are copied from that table; D and trimming were computed from the DNA. The sample contains 130,000 or so clones, under 90% of which appear only once. The germline gives CDR1 MNHNS, CDR2 SASEGT. Trimming removed 4 bases at V and 0 bases at J, with 19 bases between. The CDR3 length is 18 residues. The receptor comes from a woman aged 55-70 years with active or convalescent COVID-19. The chain has TRBV6-1 and TRBJ1-3, with D maybe TRBD1 (6 bases). Sequencing was performed on peripheral blood. The CDR3 is CASSATDSYFDSGNTIYF. CDR3 bases: TGTGCCAGCAGTGCCACGGACAGTTACTTCGACTCTGGAAACACCATATATTTT.